This T cell receptor beta chain stems from a study of PD-1 blockade in classical Hodgkin lymphoma. On the study more broadly: Patients in the cohort were put on intravenous nivolumab, 3 mg/kg every 2 weeks.

Repertoires were generated with immunoSEQ multiplex PCR, while TCRdb's copy carries only in-frame clones and drops some. This table holds 4,300 or so clones, approximately 72% found once. Overall study findings and caveats: Complete responders entered with baseline diversity on par with newly diagnosed patients, the results showed.

Each patient experienced a relapse that followed autologous stem cell transplantation, and brentuximab vedotin exposure varied. This clone is categorized as large (0.1 to 1%). What it binds is unknown. This TCR derives from a human donor with classical Hodgkin lymphoma. Sequenced material: peripheral blood mononuclear cells (PBMCs), taken before the second cycle of nivolumab.

The CDR3 loop reads CASSRLEGSTEAFF. CDR3 nucleotides: TGTGCCAGCTCCCGCTTGGAGGGGTCCACTGAAGCTTTCTTT. This chain links TRBV18 with TRBJ1-1; D is perhaps TRBD1 (5 bases). CDR3 length equals 14 residues. Between the trimmed V and J ends, which lost 6 bases and 4 bases, there was a span of 15 bases. Germline CDR1 and CDR2: KGHSH and LQKENI.